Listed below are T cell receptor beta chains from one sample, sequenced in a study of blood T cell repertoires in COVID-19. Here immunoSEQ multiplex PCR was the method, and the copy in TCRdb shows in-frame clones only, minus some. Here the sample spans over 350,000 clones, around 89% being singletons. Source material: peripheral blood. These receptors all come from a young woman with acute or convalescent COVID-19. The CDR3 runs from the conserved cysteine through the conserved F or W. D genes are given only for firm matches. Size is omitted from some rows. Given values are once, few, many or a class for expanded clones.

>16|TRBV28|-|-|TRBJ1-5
TGTGCCAGCAGTTTACAATCGCGGGCCCCGGGTCAGCCCCAGCATTTT
CASSLQSRAPGQPQHF
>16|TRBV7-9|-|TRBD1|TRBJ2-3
TGTGCCAGCAGCTCCGACAGGGGCGTAGGCACAGATACGCAGTATTTT
CASSSDRGVGTDTQYF
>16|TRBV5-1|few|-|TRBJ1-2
TGCGCCAGCAGCTTGGCGCAGGTCGCTCTTAACTATGGCTACACCTTC
CASSLAQVALNYGYTF
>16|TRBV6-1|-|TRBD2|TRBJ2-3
TGTGCCAGCAGTGAAGATAGCGGGGGGGCGGTGGATACGCAGTATTTT
CASSEDSGGAVDTQYF
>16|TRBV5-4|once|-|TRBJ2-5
TGTGCCAGCAGCCTACCGGGAGCGAAGAGAAAAGAGACCCAGTACTTC
CASSLPGAKRKETQYF
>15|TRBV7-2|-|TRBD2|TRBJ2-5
TGTGCCAGCAGCTTAGCGCGGGAGTTAGGGGAGACCCAGTACTTC
CASSLARELGETQYF
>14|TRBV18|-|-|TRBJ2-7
TGTGCCAGCTCACCGTTTGAAGGGAGCTACGAGCAGTACTTC
CASSPFEGSYEQYF
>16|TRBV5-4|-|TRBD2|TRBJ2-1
TGTGCCAGCAGCTTGGAACTAGCGGGGGCCAGGAATGAGCAGTTCTTC
CASSLELAGARNEQFF
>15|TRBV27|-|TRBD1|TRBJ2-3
TGTGCCAGCAACAAACAGGGGGCGAGCACAGATACGCAGTATTTT
CASNKQGASTDTQYF
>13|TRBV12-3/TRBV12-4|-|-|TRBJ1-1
TGTGCCAGCAGTTTGGGCCTAATCACTGAAGCTTTCTTT
CASSLGLITEAFF
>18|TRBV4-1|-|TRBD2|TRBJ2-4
TGCGCCAGCAGCCAGGGACTTGCGGGGGGGCGGAGCAAAAACATTCAGTACTTC
CASSQGLAGGRSKNIQYF
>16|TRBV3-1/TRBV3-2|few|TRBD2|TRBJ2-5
TGTGCCAGCAGCCAAATCCTAGCGGGAGGCCAAGAGACCCAGTACTTC
CASSQILAGGQETQYF
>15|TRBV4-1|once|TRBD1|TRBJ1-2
TGCGCCAGCAGCCAAGGACAGGGCGGACCATATGGCTACACCTTC
CASSQGQGGPYGYTF
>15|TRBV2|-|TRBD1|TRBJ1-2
TGTGCCAGCAGTGAAGCGGGGACAGGGCGAATCGGCTACACCTTC
CASSEAGTGRIGYTF
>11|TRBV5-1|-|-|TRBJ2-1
TGCGCCAGCAGCTTGGAGGACAGAAAGTTCTTC
CASSLEDRKFF
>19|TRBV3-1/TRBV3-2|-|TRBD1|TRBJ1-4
TGTGCCAGCAGCCATAGGACAGGTCCTTCTTTCGCAACTAATGAAAAACTGTTTTTT
CASSHRTGPSFATNEKLFF
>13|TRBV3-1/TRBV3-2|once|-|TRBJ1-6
TGTGCCAGCAGCCAAATTCCCGGTTCACCCCTCCACTTT
CASSQIPGSPLHF
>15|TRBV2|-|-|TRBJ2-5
TGTGCCAGCAAGGTAGTTAGCGGAAAAAAAGAGACCCAGTACTTC
CASKVVSGKKETQYF
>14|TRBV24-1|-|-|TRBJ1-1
TGTGCCACCACTCGGGGAATGATGAACACTGAAGCTTTCTTT
CATTRGMMNTEAFF
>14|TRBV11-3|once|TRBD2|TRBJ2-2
TGTGCCAGCAGTTACGGGGGGAGCACCGGGGAGCTGTTTTTT
CASSYGGSTGELFF
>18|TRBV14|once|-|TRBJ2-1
TGTGCCAGCAGCCAAGACCACGTGCGGGGAACCATCTACAATGAGCAGTTCTTC
CASSQDHVRGTIYNEQFF
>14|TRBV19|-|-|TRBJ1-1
TGTGCCAGTAGTATAGGAAACATGAACACTGAAGCTTTCTTT
CASSIGNMNTEAFF
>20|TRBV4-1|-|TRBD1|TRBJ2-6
TGCGCCAGCAGCCACCTCGGACAGGGTCAGGGAATTTCTGGGGCCAACGTCCTGACTTTC
CASSHLGQGQGISGANVLTF
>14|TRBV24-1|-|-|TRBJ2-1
TGTGCCACCAGTGATTCCGCTGACAGAAATGAGCAGTTCTTC
CATSDSADRNEQFF
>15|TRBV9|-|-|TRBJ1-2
TGTGCCAGCAGCGTAGAAGAGACTCCTAACTATGGCTACACCTTC
CASSVEETPNYGYTF
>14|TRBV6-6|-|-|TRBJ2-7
TGTGCCAGCAGTTATGAGACAGGATCCTACGAGCAGTACTTC
CASSYETGSYEQYF
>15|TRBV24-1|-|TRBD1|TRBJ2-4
TGTGCCACCAGTGATTTGAAGACAGGGCAGTACATTCAGTACTTC
CATSDLKTGQYIQYF
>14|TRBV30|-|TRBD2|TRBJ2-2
TGTGCCTGGAGTGTAGACGGGAGGGGCGGGGAGCTGTTTTTT
CAWSVDGRGGELFF
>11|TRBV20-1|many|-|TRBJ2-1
TGCAGTGCCCTAGCCCGGCTTTCGCTGTTCTTC
CSALARLSLFF
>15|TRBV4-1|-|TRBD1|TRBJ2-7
TGCGCCAGCAGCCAGGTCGGGACAGCCTCCTACGAGCAGTACTTC
CASSQVGTASYEQYF
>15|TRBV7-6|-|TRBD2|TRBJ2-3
TGTGCCAGCAGCTTCCCGGGGGGGGCGGCAGATACGCAGTATTTT
CASSFPGGAADTQYF
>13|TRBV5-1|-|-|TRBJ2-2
TGCGCCAGCAGCTTGGGAGGAACCGGGGAGCTGTTTTTT
CASSLGGTGELFF
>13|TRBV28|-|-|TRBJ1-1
TGTGCCAGCAGTTTGGGCACGAACACTGAAGCTTTCTTT
CASSLGTNTEAFF
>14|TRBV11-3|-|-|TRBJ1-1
TGTGCCAGCAGCCAAGGGGGATGGGACACTGAAGCTTTCTTT
CASSQGGWDTEAFF
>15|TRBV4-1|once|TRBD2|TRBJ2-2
TGCGCCAGCAGCCAAAGCGGGGCGAACACCGGGGAGCTGTTTTTT
CASSQSGANTGELFF
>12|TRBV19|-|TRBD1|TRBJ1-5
TGTGCCAGCACAGGGGTTGGGCAGCCCCAGCATTTT
CASTGVGQPQHF
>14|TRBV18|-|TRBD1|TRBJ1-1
TGTGCCAGCTACGAACAGGGGGCATCCGGTGAAGCTTTCTTT
CASYEQGASGEAFF
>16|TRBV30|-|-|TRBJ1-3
TGTGCCTGGAGTATCTGGACGGAGTGGGAGAGAAACACCATATATTTT
CAWSIWTEWERNTIYF
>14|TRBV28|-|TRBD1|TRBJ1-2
TGTGCCAGCAGACGGGACAGCGGGAACTATGGCTACACCTTC
CASRRDSGNYGYTF
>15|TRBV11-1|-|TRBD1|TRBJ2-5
TGTGCCAGCAGCACCGTTTTGGGACAGCAAGAGACCCAGTACTTC
CASSTVLGQQETQYF
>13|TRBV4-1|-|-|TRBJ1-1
TGCGCCAGCAGCCTACAAATGAACACTGAAGCTTTCTTT
CASSLQMNTEAFF
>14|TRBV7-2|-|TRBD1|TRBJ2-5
TGTGCCAGCAGCTCCCGACAGGGGAAGGAGACCCAGTACTTC
CASSSRQGKETQYF
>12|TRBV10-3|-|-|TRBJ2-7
TGTGCCATCAGACAGGCTTCCTACGAGCAGTACTTC
CAIRQASYEQYF
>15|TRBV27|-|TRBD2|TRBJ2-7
TGTGCCAGCAGTTTGACCCCCGGGACTACCTACGAGCAGTACTTC
CASSLTPGTTYEQYF
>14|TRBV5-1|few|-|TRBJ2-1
TGCGCCAGCAGAGTGGGAGACCATTACAATGAGCAGTTCTTC
CASRVGDHYNEQFF
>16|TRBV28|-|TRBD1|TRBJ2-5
TGTGCCAGCAGCACAGGGGGCTCACCGACACAAGAGACCCAGTACTTC
CASSTGGSPTQETQYF
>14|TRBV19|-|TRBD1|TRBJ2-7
TGTGCCAGTAGTAACCTAGACAGGGGGTACGAGCAGTACTTC
CASSNLDRGYEQYF
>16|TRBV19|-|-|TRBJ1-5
TGTGCCAGTGGGGCACAGGGAGCGGGGAGCAATCAGCCCCAGCATTTT
CASGAQGAGSNQPQHF
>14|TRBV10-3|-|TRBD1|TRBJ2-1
TGTGCCATCAGTGTGTCCAGGGGGCAGAATGAGCAGTTCTTC
CAISVSRGQNEQFF
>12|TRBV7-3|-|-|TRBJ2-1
TGTGCCAGCAGCACCGGGAGAAATGAGCAGTTCTTC
CASSTGRNEQFF
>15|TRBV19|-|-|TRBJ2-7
TGTGCCAGTAGTAATCAGGGAGGGGGTACCTACGAGCAGTACTTC
CASSNQGGGTYEQYF